This entry lists 27 T cell receptor beta chains sequenced from one sample in a study of blood T cell repertoires in COVID-19. Repertoires were generated with immunoSEQ multiplex PCR, while TCRdb's copy carries only in-frame clones and drops some. Altogether 100,000 to 150,000 clones are present, about 74% being singletons, with the ten largest covering 4.5% to 6%. Sequencing was carried out using peripheral blood. These receptors were taken from an elderly man with COVID-19, enrolled during active disease.

The V call is TRBV18, the J call TRBJ2-1; D is possibly TRBD1 (6 bases). Germline V gene lookup returns CDR1 KGHSH and CDR2 LQKENI. CDR3 length: 12 amino acids. V was cut by 6 bases and J by 8 bases, with 11 bases left in between. CDR3 DNA: TGTGCCAGCTCGACAGGAATCCATGAGCAGTTCTTC. Amino acids: CASSTGIHEQFF.

The J gene is TRBJ2-2, the V gene TRBV19; D remains unclear. Trimming left V 5 bases short and J 1 base short, with 11 bases between. The length of the CDR3 is 15 residues. The germline V gene encodes CDR1 LNHDA and CDR2 SQIVND (reference sequence). CDR3 region: CASSAKPGNTGELFF. The CDR3 DNA reads TGTGCCAGTAGTGCAAAACCAGGGAACACCGGGGAGCTGTTTTTT.

The CDR3 DNA reads TGCGCCAGCAGCCAAGCCGGTCGGGGGAACTATGGCTACACCTTC. As protein: CASSQAGRGNYGYTF. This sequence joins TRBV4-1 and TRBJ1-2; perhaps TRBD1 as D (5 bases). V was pared by 1 base and J by 2 bases, with 11 bases between. Germline-derived CDR1 and CDR2 are MGHRA and YSYEKL. The CDR3 is 15 residues long.

The chain has TRBV28 and TRBJ1-6; D not certain. This CDR3 region has 17 residues. Trimming removed 2 bases at V and 5 bases at J, with 16 bases between. CDR1 and CDR2 (germline): MDHEN, SYDVKM. In DNA, the CDR3 is TGTGCCAGCAGTTTAGAGGGAACGGGCCAAAATAATTCACCCCTCCACTTT. Translating gives CASSLEGTGQNNSPLHF.

J is TRBJ1-2 and V is TRBV4-1, with TRBD1 matching 10 bases. The V gene end was trimmed by 0 bases and the J gene end by 8 bases; junction bases not matched to a gene: 9. This CDR3 is 16 amino acids long. Germline V lookup: CDR1 MGHRA, CDR2 YSYEKL. This CDR3 reads CASSQEMGTGVRGYTF. In DNA, the CDR3 is TGCGCCAGCAGCCAAGAGATGGGGACAGGGGTTCGCGGCTACACCTTC.

The chain combines TRBV28 with TRBJ2-7, with D perhaps matching TRBD2 (7 bases). The CDR3 loop spans 16 amino acids. Trimming stripped 4 bases from V and 5 bases from J, with 21 bases between. CDR1 and CDR2 (germline): MDHEN, SYDVKM. The CDR3 bases are TGTGCCAGCAGTTCTTGGGGGGGAGACAGGCGCGACGAGCAGTACTTC. Encoded protein: CASSSWGGDRRDEQYF.

The rearrangement uses TRBV4-3 and TRBJ2-7, with TRBD1 as a possible D gene (6 bases). Trimming left V 0 bases short and J 4 bases short, with 7 bases between. Germline CDR1 LGHNA, CDR2 YSLEER. The CDR3 is 13 residues long. CDR3 coding DNA: TGCGCCAGCAGCCAAGATAGGGGGTACGAGCAGTACTTC. It translates to CASSQDRGYEQYF.

The chain recombines TRBV10-2 with TRBJ2-7; 8 nucleotides match TRBD1. The CDR3 contains 13 residues. The V gene's germline CDR1 is WSHSY and CDR2 SAAADI. Unmatched junction bases numbered 6, after V lost 6 bases and J lost 5 bases. CDR3 protein: CASRPTGVNEQYF. In DNA, the CDR3 is TGCGCCAGCAGGCCGACAGGGGTTAACGAGCAGTACTTC.

The V call is TRBV30, the J call TRBJ1-3, with 10 bases aligning to TRBD1. Germline V gene data show CDR1 as GTSNPN and CDR2 as SVGIG (reference sequence). The CDR3 covers 15 residues. V trimming: 5 bases; J trimming: 1 base; junction bases outside the gene matches: 5. The CDR3 spells CAWSVGQGSGNTIYF. CDR3 sequence (DNA): TGTGCCTGGTCTGTGGGACAGGGGTCTGGAAACACCATATATTTT.

This clone was seen a single time. V usage is TRBV2 and J usage is TRBJ2-1; D remains ambiguous. The ends were cut back, 6 bases at V and 1 base at J, with 13 bases in the middle. CDR1 SNHLY and CDR2 FYNNEI come from the germline V gene. The CDR3 extends over 15 amino acids. CDR3 bases: TGTGCCAGCAGCTATCAATCCTCATCCTACAATGAGCAGTTCTTC. Protein: CASSYQSSSYNEQFF.

The chain combines TRBV28 with TRBJ2-1; possible D gene TRBD1, 5 bases. Trimming shortened V by 2 bases and J by 5 bases, and 10 bases separated the two germline ends. CDR3 length: 14 residues. The germline gives CDR1 MDHEN, CDR2 SYDVKM. CDR3 region: CASSLGADHNEQFF. The CDR3 nucleotides are TGTGCCAGCAGTTTAGGGGCAGACCACAATGAGCAGTTCTTC.

The chain has TRBV28 and TRBJ1-1, with D possibly TRBD1 on 6 matching bases. V was trimmed by 5 bases and J by 3 bases, leaving 13 bases between them. The CDR3 is made up of 14 amino acids. Germline CDR1 is MDHEN and CDR2 is SYDVKM. The CDR3 sequence is CASSRGGADTEAFF. Written as DNA, the CDR3 is TGTGCCAGCAGTAGGGGGGGCGCGGACACTGAAGCTTTCTTT. The whole variable domain, remainder taken from reference TRBV28 and TRBJ1-1, is DVKVTQSSRYLVKRTGEKVFLECVQDMDHENMFWYRQDPGLGLRLIYFSYDVKMKEKGDIPEGYSVSREKKERFSLILESASTNQTSMYLCASSRGGADTEAFFGQGTRLTVV.

This chain links TRBV7-6 with TRBJ2-2; 12 positions agree with TRBD2. The V gene end was trimmed by 5 bases and the J gene end by 9 bases; junction bases not matched to a gene: 4. The CDR3 has 14 amino acids. Germline loops: CDR1 SGHVS, CDR2 FNYEAQ. The CDR3, as DNA: TGTGCCAGCAGCCTGACTAGCGGGAGCTGGGAGCTGTTTTTT. Its translation is CASSLTSGSWELFF. Using reference TRBV7-6 and TRBJ2-2 for the parts outside the CDR3, the full variable domain is GAGVSQSPRYKVTKRGQDVALRCDPISGHVSLYWYRQALGQGPEFLTYFNYEAQQDKSGLPNDRFSAERPEGSISTLTIQRTEQRDSAMYRCASSLTSGSWELFFGEGSRLTVL.

V usage is TRBV4-1 and J usage is TRBJ2-5; D remains unclear. The CDR3 consists of 15 residues. The V gene lost 0 bases and the J gene lost 1 base, with 9 bases spanning the gap. The germline V gene has CDR1 MGHRA and CDR2 YSYEKL. CDR3 amino acids: CASSQDEEIQETQYF. CDR3 DNA: TGCGCCAGCAGCCAAGATGAGGAGATCCAAGAGACCCAGTACTTC.

The rearrangement links TRBV30 to TRBJ2-1; D uncertain. This CDR3 contains 15 residues. The V end lost 3 bases, the J end lost 0 bases, and 12 bases lay between the germline ends. Looked up from germline, CDR1 is GTSNPN and CDR2 is SVGIG (reference sequence). CDR3 protein: CAWRAGRSSYNEQFF. DNA for the CDR3: TGTGCCTGGAGAGCCGGCCGGAGCTCCTACAATGAGCAGTTCTTC.

The sample holds a few counts of this clone. The chain couples TRBV18 to TRBJ2-7, with TRBD2 matching over 10 bases. V gave up 4 bases and J gave up 2 bases; unmatched junction bases: 2. Germline V gene data show CDR1 as KGHSH and CDR2 as LQKENI. The CDR3 consists of 14 residues. This CDR3 reads CASSLAGGPYEQYF. DNA for the CDR3: TGTGCCAGCTCACTAGCGGGAGGCCCCTACGAGCAGTACTTC.

The chain has TRBV24-1 and TRBJ2-7, with 7 nucleotides matching TRBD2. In germline, CDR1 is KGHDR, CDR2 SFDVKD. CDR3 length equals 15 residues. The junction had 3 bases not matched to a gene; V was cut back by 2 bases and J by 0 bases. CDR3 region: CATSDSASGSYEQYF. The DNA for the CDR3 is TGTGCCACCAGTGATTCGGCTAGCGGCTCCTACGAGCAGTACTTC.

This clone was recorded a few times. The chain couples TRBV28 to TRBJ1-4; 8 nucleotides match TRBD1. The J segment lost 0 bases and the V segment lost 5 bases, leaving 5 bases of the junction unmatched. Germline V gives CDR1 MDHEN, CDR2 SYDVKM. The CDR3 sequence is 16 residues long. The CDR3 protein is CASSQTGATTNEKLFF. The CDR3, as DNA: TGTGCCAGCAGTCAGACAGGGGCAACAACTAATGAAAAACTGTTTTTT. The variable domain in full, completed from reference TRBV28 and TRBJ1-4, reads DVKVTQSSRYLVKRTGEKVFLECVQDMDHENMFWYRQDPGLGLRLIYFSYDVKMKEKGDIPEGYSVSREKKERFSLILESASTNQTSMYLCASSQTGATTNEKLFFGSGTQLSVL.

The V call is TRBV19, the J call TRBJ2-1, with 15 nucleotides matching TRBD2. The CDR3 covers 16 residues. CDR1 LNHDA and CDR2 SQIVND come from the germline V gene (reference sequence). The junction had 4 bases not matched to a gene; V was cut back by 8 bases and J by 2 bases. CDR3 sequence reads: CASGTSGRITYNEQFF. DNA of the CDR3: TGTGCCAGTGGGACTAGCGGGAGGATTACCTACAATGAGCAGTTCTTC.

This chain uses TRBV7-9 with TRBJ1-2; D remains unclear. This CDR3 comprises 12 residues. Between the trimmed V and J ends, which lost 6 bases and 7 bases, there was a span of 12 bases. CDR1 is SEHNR and CDR2 is FQNEAQ in the germline V gene (reference sequence). The CDR3 region is CASSTSESGYTF. Written as DNA, the CDR3 is TGTGCCAGCAGTACCTCTGAGAGTGGCTACACCTTC.

The V and J genes are TRBV7-2 and TRBJ1-5; 9 bases are shared with TRBD1. The CDR3 sequence is 15 residues long. Trimming took 5 bases from V and 1 from J; bases not matched to a gene: 3. Germline loops: CDR1 SGHTA, CDR2 FQGNSA. DNA for the CDR3: TGTGCCAGCAGCCTACAGGGGGCGAGCAATCAGCCCCAGCATTTT. Encoded protein: CASSLQGASNQPQHF.

The J gene is TRBJ2-7, the V gene TRBV11-3; D perhaps matches TRBD1 (7 bases). The CDR3 is made up of 14 amino acids. The V end lost 10 bases, the J end lost 0 bases, and 16 bases lay between the germline ends. CDR1 SGHNT and CDR2 YENEEA come from the germline V gene. The CDR3 sequence is CAIARGTDSYEQYF. CDR3 nucleotide sequence: TGTGCCATTGCCCGGGGGACAGACTCCTACGAGCAGTACTTC. The variable domain in full, completed from reference TRBV11-3 and TRBJ2-7, reads EAGVVQSPRYKIIEKKQPVAFWCNPISGHNTLYWYLQNLGQGPELLIRYENEEAVDDSQLPKDRFSAERLKGVDSTLKIQPAELGDSAVYLCAIARGTDSYEQYFGPGTRLTVT.

This chain connects TRBV7-2 to TRBJ2-7, with 7 bases aligning to TRBD2. V gave up 0 bases and J gave up 0 bases; unmatched junction bases: 8. Per the germline V gene, CDR1 is SGHTA and CDR2 is FQGNSA. The CDR3 is 17 amino acids. The CDR3 DNA sequence: TGTGCCAGCAGCTTAGCGCAACTAGCGATTAGCTCCTACGAGCAGTACTTC. This codes for CASSLAQLAISSYEQYF.

V is TRBV6-6 and J is TRBJ2-2; 10 positions match TRBD2. The CDR3 contains 16 residues. The J segment lost 9 bases and the V segment lost 6 bases, leaving 13 bases of the junction unmatched. CDR1 is MNHNY, CDR2 SVGAGI, per germline (reference sequence). In nucleotides, the CDR3 is TGTGCCAGCAGACTTAAAGCGGGAGGGGAAGGCTGGGAGCTGTTTTTT. As protein: CASRLKAGGEGWELFF.

The chain uses TRBV5-1 and TRBJ1-4, with 9 bases that match TRBD1. This CDR3 has 15 amino acids. V shed 2 bases and J 7 bases; nucleotides not matched to a gene: 6. Per the germline V gene, CDR1 is SGHRS and CDR2 is YFSETQ. The CDR3 nucleotides read TGCGCCAGCAGCTTACAGGGGGCTCGAGGTGAAAAACTGTTTTTT. Its protein product is CASSLQGARGEKLFF.

The chain is built from TRBV11-2 and TRBJ1-4; 7 bases match TRBD1. The CDR3 is 14 amino acids. Germline V lookup: CDR1 SGHAT, CDR2 FQNNGV. The V and J ends lost 5 bases and 7 bases, in that order; junction bases with no gene match: 7. The CDR3 loop is CASSRQGLGEKLFF. CDR3 bases: TGTGCCAGCAGCCGACAGGGTTTGGGTGAAAAACTGTTTTTT.

The V and J genes are TRBV6-6 and TRBJ1-6; D remains ambiguous. CDR1 and CDR2 from the germline V gene are MNHNY and SVGAGI (reference sequence). The CDR3 consists of 12 residues. The V end was cut by 6 bases, the J end by 12 bases, with 12 bases between. DNA of the CDR3: TGTGCCAGCAGAAGGCGCGAGGAACCCCTCCACTTT. Protein product: CASRRREEPLHF.